The 14 T cell receptor beta chains below all came from one sample that was sequenced in a study of blood T cell repertoires in COVID-19. The protocol was immunoSEQ multiplex PCR, while the TCRdb copy is restricted to in-frame clones and leaves out a portion. The repertoire includes around 200,000 clones, 85% of them detected once, and roughly a sixth sits in the top ten. The sequenced sample was PBMCs or T cells enriched from blood (not recorded which). The receptors were sampled from a man aged 35 to 55 who had recovered from COVID-19.

The count of this clone is one. This chain links TRBV5-8 with TRBJ2-7, with 9 bases that match TRBD2. The CDR3 is 14 amino acids. The germline V gene encodes CDR1 SGHTS and CDR2 YDEGEE. V was clipped by 0 bases and J by 5 bases; unmatched bases: 3. The CDR3 here is CASSLEASGNEQYF. CDR3 coding DNA: TGTGCCAGCAGCTTGGAGGCTAGCGGGAACGAGCAGTACTTC. Complete variable domain (other parts from reference TRBV5-8 and TRBJ2-7): EAGVTQSPTHLIKTRGQQATLRCSPISGHTSVYWYQQALGLGLQFLLWYDEGEERNRGNFPPRFSGRQFPNYSSELNVNALELEDSALYLCASSLEASGNEQYFGPGTRLTVT.

The J gene is TRBJ1-3, the V gene TRBV6-5, with unresolved D. The CDR3 spans 12 residues. V lost 7 bases and J lost 8, with 12 bases in between. In germline, CDR1 is MNHEY, CDR2 SVGAGI. The CDR3 DNA is TGTGCCAGCAAGAGCCCGGGAGACACCATATATTTT. Protein product: CASKSPGDTIYF.

The rearrangement uses TRBV7-3 and TRBJ2-1; 10 bases fit TRBD2. CDR1 is SGHTA and CDR2 is FQGTGA in the germline V gene. The CDR3 totals 18 residues. Unmatched junction bases numbered 15, after V lost 5 bases and J lost 5 bases. The CDR3 DNA reads TGTGCCAGCAGCCCAGGGACAGCGGGAGGGCCCTCTGACAATGAGCAGTTCTTC. Its protein product is CASSPGTAGGPSDNEQFF.

This clone has only a few counts. V usage is TRBV11-1 and J usage is TRBJ1-6; TRBD1 matches 9 bases. This CDR3 has 15 amino acids. V trimming: 6 bases; J trimming: 9 bases; junction bases outside the gene matches: 9. Germline assignment: CDR1 SGHAT and CDR2 FQDESV (reference sequence). Written as DNA, the CDR3 is TGTGCCAGCAGGGGTGAGAAGGACAGGGGTTCACCCCTCCACTTT. The encoded protein is CASRGEKDRGSPLHF.

This clone has more than one count but fewer than ten. The chain joins TRBV5-6 to TRBJ2-7; 7 positions agree with TRBD1. Germline CDR1 and CDR2: SGHDT and YYEEEE. The J segment lost 0 bases and the V segment lost 4 bases, leaving 1 base of the junction unmatched. The CDR3 loop spans 13 amino acids. The CDR3 nucleotides are TGTGCCAGCAGCGACAGGGTCTCCTACGAGCAGTACTTC. Translated: CASSDRVSYEQYF.

Notes on this clone: This CDR3 is also generated by other DNA sequences in the sample. The V gene is TRBV5-8, the J gene TRBJ2-7, with 13 bases fitting TRBD2. The J segment lost 5 bases and the V segment lost 2 bases, leaving 1 base of the junction unmatched. The CDR3 loop spans 14 amino acids. Per the germline V gene, CDR1 is SGHTS and CDR2 is YDEGEE. The CDR3 spells CASSFGLAGDEQYF. The DNA for the CDR3 is TGTGCCAGCAGCTTCGGACTAGCGGGAGACGAGCAGTACTTC.

This chain links TRBV29-1 with TRBJ2-2, with 9 bases lining up with TRBD1. The CDR3 extends over 16 amino acids. Trimming at V came to 4 bases and at J to 4 bases, leaving 10 bases not matched to a gene. Per germline, CDR1 SQVTM and CDR2 ANQGSEA. This CDR3 reads CSVAPGQGSVTGELFF. CDR3 nucleotides: TGCAGCGTTGCGCCGGGACAGGGATCCGTCACCGGGGAGCTGTTTTTT.

In its sample, this clone was seen a few times. The germline gene is not matched at one end of the junction; a read error may be the cause. The rearrangement links TRBV7-7 to TRBJ2-2; the D gene is possibly TRBD2 (5 bases). The CDR3 covers 15 residues. CDR1 and CDR2 (germline): SSHAT, FNYEAQ (reference sequence). The CDR3 spells CASSPQARGTGELFF. CDR3 DNA: TGTGCTAGCAGCCCCCAAGCTAGAGGGACCGGGGAGCTGTTTTTT.

The chain couples TRBV7-9 to TRBJ1-2; weak D call: TRBD1 (5 bases). CDR3 size: 16 residues. The germline V and J ends were trimmed by 3 bases and 1 base, with 15 bases remaining between them. CDR1 and CDR2 (germline): SEHNR, FQNEAQ (reference sequence). Here the CDR3 DNA reads TGTGCCAGCAGCTTGGGGGGTCTTCGGGGTAACTATGGCTACACCTTC. This sequence encodes CASSLGGLRGNYGYTF.

This clone has a handful of counts. The chain has TRBV11-2 and TRBJ2-7; D gene unclear. The CDR3 is made up of 13 amino acids. CDR1 is SGHAT and CDR2 is FQNNGV in the germline V gene. The V end lost 4 bases, the J end lost 2 bases, and 9 bases lay between the germline ends. In DNA, the CDR3 is TGTGCCAGCAGCTCGTATGACACCTACGAGCAGTACTTC. This translates into CASSSYDTYEQYF.

This chain uses TRBV4-1 with TRBJ1-5; D is undetermined. This CDR3 spans 13 amino acids. The ends were cut back, 0 bases at V and 9 bases at J, with 9 bases in the middle. Germline V gene sequence: CDR1 MGHRA, CDR2 YSYEKL. CDR3 sequence: CASSQETEGPQHF. The DNA for the CDR3 is TGCGCCAGCAGCCAAGAAACAGAGGGGCCCCAGCATTTT.

This rearrangement joins TRBV19 to TRBJ1-2; tentative D call: TRBD1 (5 bases). The CDR3 has 13 amino acids. V was trimmed by 9 bases and J by 2 bases, leaving 13 bases between them. Germline V CDR1 and CDR2: LNHDA, SQIVND (reference sequence). The CDR3 region is CASTDITNYGYTF. The DNA for the CDR3 is TGTGCCAGCACGGACATAACAAACTATGGCTACACCTTC.

The V and J genes are TRBV4-1 and TRBJ2-1, with 11 bases matching TRBD2. The CDR3 runs to 16 residues. V dropped 6 bases and J dropped 5; count of bases not matched to a gene: 9. CDR1 and CDR2 from the germline V gene are MGHRA and YSYEKL. In nucleotides, the CDR3 is TGCGCCAGCAGGGGGGTAGCGGGAGGGCCTGACAATGAGCAGTTCTTC. As protein: CASRGVAGGPDNEQFF.

The chain has TRBV9 and TRBJ2-3; D uncertain. The germline V and J ends were trimmed by 4 bases and 4 bases, with 10 bases remaining between them. CDR1 and CDR2 (germline): SGDLS, YYNGEE. This CDR3 comprises 13 residues. CDR3: CASSPGGSDTQYF. The CDR3 DNA reads as TGTGCCAGCAGCCCGGGTGGGTCAGATACGCAGTATTTT.